This TCR beta chain was obtained from a study of blood T cells in healthy people across ages. In germline, CDR1 is SEHNR, CDR2 FQNEAQ (reference sequence). The CDR3 totals 15 residues. The V gene lost 6 bases and the J gene lost 3 bases, with 17 bases spanning the gap. Each sample provided at least 5 micrograms of extracted total RNA. For the second PCR, which ran for about 7 to 11 cycles, a sample-barcoded 5' primer and a J-beta primer mix were used. TCRdb called the 5' RACE reads again in MiXCR, with one record for every CDR3 protein. This sample yields about 1 million distinct CDR3 sequences, of which 20% to 25% are seen a single time; about 0.69% belongs to the top ten. The same specimen was also included in a second study, on T cells of mothers and their children.

This sequence was found in a girl aged 2-10 years in good health. Sample: blood. The V and J genes are TRBV7-9 and TRBJ1-2, with D possibly TRBD1 on 5 matching bases. Written as DNA, the CDR3 is TGTGCCAGCAGTTTAACGGTCGGGGCCGACTATGGCTACACCTTC. This encodes CASSLTVGADYGYTF.